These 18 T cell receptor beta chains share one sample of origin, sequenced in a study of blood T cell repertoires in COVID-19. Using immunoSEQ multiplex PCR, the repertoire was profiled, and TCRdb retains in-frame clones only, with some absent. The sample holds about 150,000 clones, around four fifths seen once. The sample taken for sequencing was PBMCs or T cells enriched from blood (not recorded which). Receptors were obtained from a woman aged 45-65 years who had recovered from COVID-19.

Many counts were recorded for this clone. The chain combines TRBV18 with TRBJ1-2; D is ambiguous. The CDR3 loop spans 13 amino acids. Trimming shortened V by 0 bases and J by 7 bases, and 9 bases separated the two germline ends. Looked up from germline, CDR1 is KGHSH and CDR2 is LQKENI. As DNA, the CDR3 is TGTGCCAGCTCACCACCCCCCAGTGGTGGCTACACCTTC. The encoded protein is CASSPPPSGGYTF.

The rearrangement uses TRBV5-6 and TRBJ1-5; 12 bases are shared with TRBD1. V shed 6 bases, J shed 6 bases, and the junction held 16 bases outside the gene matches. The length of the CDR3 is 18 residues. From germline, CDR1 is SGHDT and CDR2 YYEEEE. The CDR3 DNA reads TGTGCCAGCACCCTGTGGGGACAGGGGGCATCGGGGGGTCAGCCCCAGCATTTT. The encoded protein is CASTLWGQGASGGQPQHF.

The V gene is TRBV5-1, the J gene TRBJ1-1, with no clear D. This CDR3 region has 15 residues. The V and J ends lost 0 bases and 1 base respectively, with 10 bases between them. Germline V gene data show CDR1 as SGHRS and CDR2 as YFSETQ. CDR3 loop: CASSLVTRGNTEAFF. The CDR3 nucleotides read TGCGCCAGCAGCTTGGTAACACGAGGGAACACTGAAGCTTTCTTT.

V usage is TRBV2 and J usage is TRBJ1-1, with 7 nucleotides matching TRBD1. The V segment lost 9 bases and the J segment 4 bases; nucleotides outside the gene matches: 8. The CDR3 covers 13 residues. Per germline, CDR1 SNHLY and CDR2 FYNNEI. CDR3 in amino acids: CASFRQGGTEAFF. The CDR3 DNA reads TGTGCCAGTTTTAGACAGGGAGGCACTGAAGCTTTCTTT.

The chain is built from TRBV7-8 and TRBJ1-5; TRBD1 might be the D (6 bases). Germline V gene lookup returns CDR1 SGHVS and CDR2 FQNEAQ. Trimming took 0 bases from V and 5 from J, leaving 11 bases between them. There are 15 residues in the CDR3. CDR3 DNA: TGTGCCAGCAGCTTAGCGGTAGGGGGGGATCAGCCCCAGCATTTT. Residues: CASSLAVGGDQPQHF.

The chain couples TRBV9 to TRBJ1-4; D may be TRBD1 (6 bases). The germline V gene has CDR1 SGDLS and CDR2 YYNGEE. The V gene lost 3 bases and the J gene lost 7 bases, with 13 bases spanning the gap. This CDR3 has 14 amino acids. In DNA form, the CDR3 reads TGTGCCAGCAGCGATGGGGGCGTGGGTGAAAAACTGTTTTTT. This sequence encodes CASSDGGVGEKLFF.

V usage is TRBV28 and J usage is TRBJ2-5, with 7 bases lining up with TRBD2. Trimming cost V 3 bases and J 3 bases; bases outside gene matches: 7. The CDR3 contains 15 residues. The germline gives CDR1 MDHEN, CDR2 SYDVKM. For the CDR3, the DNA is TGTGCCAGCAGTTTTCGGTTAGCGGGCGAAGAGACCCAGTACTTC. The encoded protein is CASSFRLAGEETQYF.

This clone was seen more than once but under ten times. CDR3 protein: CASRPDRGGGELFF. Here the CDR3 DNA reads TGTGCCAGCAGACCGGACAGGGGCGGCGGGGAGCTGTTTTTT. This chain links TRBV7-7 with TRBJ2-2, with 9 bases identical to TRBD1. This CDR3 has 14 residues. CDR1 and CDR2 from the germline V gene are SSHAT and FNYEAQ (reference sequence). J gave up 7 bases and V 6 bases, and 6 bases lay outside the gene matches.

The CDR3 DNA is TGTGCCAGCCTCATGGGGGGGGGCCGGAACGAGCAGTACTTC. Residues: CASLMGGGRNEQYF. This rearrangement joins TRBV18 to TRBJ2-7; perhaps TRBD2 as D (7 bases). CDR1 is KGHSH, CDR2 LQKENI, per germline. Trimming took 8 bases from V and 5 from J, leaving 19 bases between them. This CDR3 has 14 residues.

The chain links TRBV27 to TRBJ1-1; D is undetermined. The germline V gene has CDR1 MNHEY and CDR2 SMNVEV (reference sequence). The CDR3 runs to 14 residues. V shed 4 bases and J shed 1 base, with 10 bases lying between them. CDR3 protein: CASSSVDKNTEAFF. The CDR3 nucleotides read TGTGCCAGCAGTTCCGTAGACAAGAACACTGAAGCTTTCTTT.

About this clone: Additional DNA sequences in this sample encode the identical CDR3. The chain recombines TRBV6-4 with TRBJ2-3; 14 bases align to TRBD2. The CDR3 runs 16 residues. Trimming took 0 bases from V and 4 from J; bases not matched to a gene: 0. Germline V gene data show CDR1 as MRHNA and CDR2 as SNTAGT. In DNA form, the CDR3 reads TGTGCCAGCAGTGACTCGACTAGCGGGGGGGCAGATACGCAGTATTTT. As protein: CASSDSTSGGADTQYF.

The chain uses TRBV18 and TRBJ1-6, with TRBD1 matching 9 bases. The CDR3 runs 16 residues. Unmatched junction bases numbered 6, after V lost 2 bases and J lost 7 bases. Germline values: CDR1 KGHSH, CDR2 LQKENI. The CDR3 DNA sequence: TGTGCCAGCTCACCAGCAGAGACAGGGGGAAATTCACCCCTCCACTTT. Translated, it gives CASSPAETGGNSPLHF.

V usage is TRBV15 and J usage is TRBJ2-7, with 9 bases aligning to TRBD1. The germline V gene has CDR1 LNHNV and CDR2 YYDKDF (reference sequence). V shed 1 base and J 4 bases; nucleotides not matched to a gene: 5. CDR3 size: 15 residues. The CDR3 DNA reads TGTGCCACCAGCAGAGCCCTGGGACAGGGATACGAGCAGTACTTC. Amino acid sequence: CATSRALGQGYEQYF.

CDR3 DNA sequence: TGTGCCAGCAGTTTGCAGGCCGCGTATAATTCACCCCTCCACTTT. As protein: CASSLQAAYNSPLHF. This chain uses TRBV27 with TRBJ1-6; D is uncertain. Germline V CDR1 and CDR2: MNHEY, SMNVEV (reference sequence). The V and J ends lost 3 bases and 4 bases respectively, with 10 bases between them. This CDR3 is 15 amino acids long.

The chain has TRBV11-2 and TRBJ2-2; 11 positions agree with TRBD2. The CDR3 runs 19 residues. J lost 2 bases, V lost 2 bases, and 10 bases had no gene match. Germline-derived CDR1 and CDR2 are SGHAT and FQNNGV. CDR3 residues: CASSLPAGLAGLNTGELFF. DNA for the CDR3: TGTGCCAGCAGCTTACCTGCTGGACTAGCGGGCCTTAACACCGGGGAGCTGTTTTTT.

The CDR3 coding sequence is TGTGCCAGTAGTTCCGGACTAGCGGGGGGCCGGGATGAGCAGTTCTTC. Its protein product is CASSSGLAGGRDEQFF. J is TRBJ2-1 and V is TRBV19, with TRBD2 identical over 14 bases. There are 16 residues in the CDR3. Looked up from germline, CDR1 is LNHDA and CDR2 is SQIVND (reference sequence). Unmatched junction bases numbered 8, after V lost 5 bases and J lost 8 bases.

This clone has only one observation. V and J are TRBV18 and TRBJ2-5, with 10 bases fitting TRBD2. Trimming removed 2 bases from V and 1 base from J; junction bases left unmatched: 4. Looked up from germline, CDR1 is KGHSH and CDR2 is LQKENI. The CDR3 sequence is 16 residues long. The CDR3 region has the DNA TGTGCCAGCTCACCAAGGCTAGCGGGGGCCCAAGAGACCCAGTACTTC. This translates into CASSPRLAGAQETQYF.

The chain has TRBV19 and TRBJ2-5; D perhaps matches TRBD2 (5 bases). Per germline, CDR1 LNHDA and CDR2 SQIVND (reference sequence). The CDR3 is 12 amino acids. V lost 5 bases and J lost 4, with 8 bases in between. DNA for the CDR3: TGTGCCAGTAGTGTCCGGGGAGAGACCCAGTACTTC. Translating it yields CASSVRGETQYF. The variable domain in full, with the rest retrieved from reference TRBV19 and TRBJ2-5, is DGGITQSPKYLFRKEGQNVTLSCEQNLNHDAMYWYRQDPGQGLRLIYYSQIVNDFQKGDIAEGYSVSREKKESFPLTVTSAQKNPTAFYLCASSVRGETQYFGPGTRLLVL.